The rows below give T cell receptor beta chains drawn from one sample of a study of blood T cell repertoires in COVID-19. Sequenced by immunoSEQ multiplex PCR; TCRdb stores in-frame clones only, minus some. The sample includes a few hundred thousand clones, approximately 90% of them seen just once. Sequenced input: peripheral blood. All receptors derive from a middle-aged woman with acute or convalescent COVID-19. Each CDR3 is given with its conserved first and last residue. D genes are given only for firm matches. Some rows have no size entry. The others give once, few or many, or a class for an expanded clone.

j_gene: TRBJ1-1; v_gene: TRBV19; abundance: -; d_gene: -; CDR3nt: TGTGCCAGTAGTATACAGGGGCGGTCAAACACTGAAGCTTTCTTT; CDR3aa: CASSIQGRSNTEAFF
j_gene: TRBJ2-2; v_gene: TRBV5-6; abundance: -; d_gene: TRBD1; CDR3nt: TGTGCCAGCAGCTTGGATAGGGGGCTGTTCCCCGGGGAGCTGTTTTTT; CDR3aa: CASSLDRGLFPGELFF
j_gene: TRBJ1-2; v_gene: TRBV7-9; abundance: -; d_gene: -; CDR3nt: TGTGCCAGCGGTAGTTTGAAGTTAGGCTACACCTTC; CDR3aa: CASGSLKLGYTF
j_gene: TRBJ2-3; v_gene: TRBV15; abundance: -; d_gene: TRBD2; CDR3nt: TGTGCCACCAGCAGAGATCGGGGGGGCACAGATACGCAGTATTTT; CDR3aa: CATSRDRGGTDTQYF
j_gene: TRBJ2-3; v_gene: TRBV2; abundance: -; d_gene: TRBD1; CDR3nt: TGTGCCAGCAGCCCCGGGACAGGGAGCACAGATACGCAGTATTTT; CDR3aa: CASSPGTGSTDTQYF
j_gene: TRBJ1-2; v_gene: TRBV4-1; abundance: -; d_gene: -; CDR3nt: TGCGCCAGCAGCCAAGATCTGGCAGGGATTAACTATGGCTACACCTTC; CDR3aa: CASSQDLAGINYGYTF
j_gene: TRBJ1-4; v_gene: TRBV23-1; abundance: -; d_gene: -; CDR3nt: TGCGCCAGCAGTCAATCGGAACCACAACCCCCGGGACACCCGCGTGAAAAACTGTTTTTT; CDR3aa: CASSQSEPQPPGHPREKLFF
j_gene: TRBJ1-2; v_gene: TRBV5-5; abundance: -; d_gene: -; CDR3nt: TGTGCCAGCAGCTTCGGGGGGGACAGCTACACCTTC; CDR3aa: CASSFGGDSYTF
j_gene: TRBJ1-1; v_gene: TRBV19; abundance: once; d_gene: -; CDR3nt: TGTGCCTCCGCCTACAGGGCCAGTTTGACTGAAGCTTTCTTT; CDR3aa: CASAYRASLTEAFF
j_gene: TRBJ2-1; v_gene: TRBV7-2; abundance: -; d_gene: TRBD2; CDR3nt: TGTGCCAGCAGACTAGCGGGGGCAAATGAGCAGTTCTTC; CDR3aa: CASRLAGANEQFF
j_gene: TRBJ1-1; v_gene: TRBV9; abundance: once; d_gene: -; CDR3nt: TGTGCCAGCAGCGCCGGACAGAGGGGGACTGAAGCTTTCTTT; CDR3aa: CASSAGQRGTEAFF
j_gene: TRBJ2-1; v_gene: TRBV11-3; abundance: -; d_gene: -; CDR3nt: TGTGCCAGCAGCGGAGGGCCCTACAATGAGCAGTTCTTC; CDR3aa: CASSGGPYNEQFF
j_gene: TRBJ2-3; v_gene: TRBV19; abundance: -; d_gene: -; CDR3nt: TGTGCCAGTAGTAGGGGCCTAGATTCAGATACGCAGTATTTT; CDR3aa: CASSRGLDSDTQYF
j_gene: TRBJ2-3; v_gene: TRBV19; abundance: -; d_gene: -; CDR3nt: TGTGCCAGTAGTGAGACCAGGGGGGCGCCAGATACGCAGTATTTT; CDR3aa: CASSETRGAPDTQYF
j_gene: TRBJ1-6; v_gene: TRBV27; abundance: -; d_gene: -; CDR3nt: TGTGCCAGCAGGACAGCTAATAATAATTCACCCCTCCACTTT; CDR3aa: CASRTANNNSPLHF
j_gene: TRBJ1-4; v_gene: TRBV7-9; abundance: -; d_gene: TRBD1; CDR3nt: TGTGCCAGCACCAGGGGACAGTCTAATGAAAAACTGTTTTTT; CDR3aa: CASTRGQSNEKLFF
j_gene: TRBJ1-2; v_gene: TRBV5-1; abundance: -; d_gene: TRBD1; CDR3nt: TGCGCCAGCAGCGATAGGGACAGGGGGCGGAACTATGGCTACACCTTC; CDR3aa: CASSDRDRGRNYGYTF
j_gene: TRBJ1-2; v_gene: TRBV20-1; abundance: -; d_gene: TRBD1; CDR3nt: TGCAGTGCTAGTAGGAGGCAGGGGGCCTACTCTAACTATGGCTACACCTTC; CDR3aa: CSASRRQGAYSNYGYTF
j_gene: TRBJ1-2; v_gene: TRBV10-3; abundance: -; d_gene: -; CDR3nt: TGTGCCATCAGTGAGTCCCACCTGAGGCAGGGTGGAGATGGCTACACCTTC; CDR3aa: CAISESHLRQGGDGYTF
j_gene: TRBJ2-3; v_gene: TRBV7-9; abundance: -; d_gene: TRBD2; CDR3nt: TGTGCCAGCAGCTTAGGGTCGCGGGGGGGCCTCCCAGATACGCAGTATTTT; CDR3aa: CASSLGSRGGLPDTQYF
j_gene: TRBJ1-2; v_gene: TRBV21-1; abundance: -; d_gene: -; CDR3nt: TGTGCCAGCAGCCCGCGGACAGCTAACTATGGCTACACCTTC; CDR3aa: CASSPRTANYGYTF
j_gene: TRBJ2-2; v_gene: TRBV2; abundance: -; d_gene: TRBD1; CDR3nt: TGTGCCAGCACAATCACGGGACAGGAAAACACCGGGGAGCTGTTTTTT; CDR3aa: CASTITGQENTGELFF
j_gene: TRBJ2-1; v_gene: TRBV7-2; abundance: -; d_gene: -; CDR3nt: TGTGCCAGCAGCCCTTACAATGAGCAGTTCTTC; CDR3aa: CASSPYNEQFF
j_gene: TRBJ1-1; v_gene: TRBV19; abundance: -; d_gene: -; CDR3nt: TGTGCCAGTTGCCACCTCGGGGAGAGGGGGACTGAAGCTTTCTTT; CDR3aa: CASCHLGERGTEAFF
j_gene: TRBJ2-5; v_gene: TRBV15; abundance: -; d_gene: -; CDR3nt: TGTGCCACCAGCAGAGTAAGAGACGGCGGGGAGACCCAGTACTTC; CDR3aa: CATSRVRDGGETQYF
j_gene: TRBJ1-3; v_gene: TRBV18; abundance: -; d_gene: -; CDR3nt: TGTGCCAGCTCACCAGGAGACTCTGGAAACACCATATATTTT; CDR3aa: CASSPGDSGNTIYF
j_gene: TRBJ1-2; v_gene: TRBV5-4; abundance: many; d_gene: -; CDR3nt: TGTGCCAGCAGCTCCCAGGTTAACTATGGCTACACCTTC; CDR3aa: CASSSQVNYGYTF
j_gene: TRBJ1-4; v_gene: TRBV6-5; abundance: -; d_gene: TRBD1; CDR3nt: TGTGCCAGCACCCAGGGGGCAACTAATGAAAAACTGTTTTTT; CDR3aa: CASTQGATNEKLFF
j_gene: TRBJ1-2; v_gene: TRBV27; abundance: -; d_gene: TRBD1; CDR3nt: TGTGCCAGCTCATTAGGACAGGGCTCTTTCGGTGGCTACACCTTC; CDR3aa: CASSLGQGSFGGYTF
j_gene: TRBJ2-5; v_gene: TRBV19; abundance: -; d_gene: TRBD2; CDR3nt: TGTGCGACTAGAGGACTAGCGGGTAAACAAGAGACCCAGTACTTC; CDR3aa: CATRGLAGKQETQYF
j_gene: TRBJ2-1; v_gene: TRBV5-5; abundance: once; d_gene: -; CDR3nt: TGTGCCAGCAGCTTGTTGGGGGCGCTTCTCGATGAGCAGTTCTTC; CDR3aa: CASSLLGALLDEQFF
j_gene: TRBJ1-4; v_gene: TRBV18; abundance: -; d_gene: -; CDR3nt: TGTGCCAGCTCACGCGGGGTAAATGAAAAACTGTTTTTT; CDR3aa: CASSRGVNEKLFF